Described below is a single T cell receptor beta chain sequence and its context. PCR primers comprised 60 Vbeta and 13 Jbeta primers. The assay was immunoSEQ multiplex PCR, and TCRdb's table has in-frame clones only and misses some. The sample contains tens of thousands of clones, about 75% of which appear only once. This sample was included in a study of cytomegalovirus exposure and HLA in healthy donors. V was clipped by 6 bases and J by 3 bases; unmatched bases: 7. This CDR3 has 15 amino acids. Germline V gene data show CDR1 as MNHEY and CDR2 as SVGAGI. The chain has TRBV6-5 and TRBJ2-2; 7 bases agree with TRBD2. Sequencing was done on a sample of PBMCs. This TCR was recovered from a woman aged 35 to 49 in good health and CMV-seropositive. The CDR3 DNA sequence: TGTGCCAGCAGGGGGGGAGGGGAGGACACCGGGGAGCTGTTTTTT. This sequence encodes CASRGGGEDTGELFF.